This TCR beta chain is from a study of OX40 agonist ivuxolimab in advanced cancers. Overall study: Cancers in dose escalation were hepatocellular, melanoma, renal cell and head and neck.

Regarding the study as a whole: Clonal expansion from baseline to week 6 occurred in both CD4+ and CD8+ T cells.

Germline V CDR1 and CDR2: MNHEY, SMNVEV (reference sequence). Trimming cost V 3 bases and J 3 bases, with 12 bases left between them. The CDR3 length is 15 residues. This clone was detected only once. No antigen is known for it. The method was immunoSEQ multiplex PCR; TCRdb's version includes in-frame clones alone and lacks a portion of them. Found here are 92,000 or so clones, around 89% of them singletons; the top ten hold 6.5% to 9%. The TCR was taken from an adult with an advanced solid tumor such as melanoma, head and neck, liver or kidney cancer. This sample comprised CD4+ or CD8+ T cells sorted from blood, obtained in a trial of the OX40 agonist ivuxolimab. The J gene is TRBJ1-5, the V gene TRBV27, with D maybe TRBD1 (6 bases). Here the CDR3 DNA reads TGTGCCAGCAGTTTTAGCCGGGACACCAATCAGCCCCAGCATTTT. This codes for CASSFSRDTNQPQHF.